The clone carrying this T cell receptor beta chain was found a few times. This sample is part of a study of cytomegalovirus exposure and HLA in healthy donors. The PCR had 60 Vbeta and 13 Jbeta primers. Sequencing was performed with immunoSEQ multiplex PCR; in TCRdb, only in-frame clones are kept and a portion is missing. The sample has around 40,000 clones; approximately 82% are singletons. The CDR3 totals 16 residues. Looked up from germline, CDR1 is SGHTA and CDR2 is FQGNSA. V trimming: 4 bases; J trimming: 6 bases; junction bases outside the gene matches: 10. The sample was PBMCs. The chain combines TRBV7-2 with TRBJ2-1; TRBD1 aligns across 9 bases. The receptor was derived from a woman between 18 and 30 years old in good health and CMV-seropositive. The CDR3 loop is CASSSRQGVLGNEQFF. Here the CDR3 DNA reads TGTGCCAGCAGCTCCCGACAGGGGGTCCTCGGCAATGAGCAGTTCTTC.